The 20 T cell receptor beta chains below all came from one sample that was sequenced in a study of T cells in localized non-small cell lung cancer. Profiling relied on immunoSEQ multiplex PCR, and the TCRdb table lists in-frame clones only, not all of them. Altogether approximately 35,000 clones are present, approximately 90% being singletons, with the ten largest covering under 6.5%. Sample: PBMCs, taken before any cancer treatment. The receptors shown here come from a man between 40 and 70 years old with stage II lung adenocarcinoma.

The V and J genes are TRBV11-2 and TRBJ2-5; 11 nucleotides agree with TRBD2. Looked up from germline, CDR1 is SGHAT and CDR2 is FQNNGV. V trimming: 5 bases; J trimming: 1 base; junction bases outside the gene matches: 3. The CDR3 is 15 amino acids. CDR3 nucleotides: TGTGCCAGCAGCCGACTAGCGGGAATCCAAGAGACCCAGTACTTC. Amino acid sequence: CASSRLAGIQETQYF.

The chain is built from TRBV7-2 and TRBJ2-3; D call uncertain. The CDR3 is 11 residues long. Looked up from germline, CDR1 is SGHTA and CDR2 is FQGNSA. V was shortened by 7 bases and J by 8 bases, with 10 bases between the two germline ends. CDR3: CASTLGLTQYF. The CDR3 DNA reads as TGTGCCAGCACCCTAGGCCTTACGCAGTATTTT.

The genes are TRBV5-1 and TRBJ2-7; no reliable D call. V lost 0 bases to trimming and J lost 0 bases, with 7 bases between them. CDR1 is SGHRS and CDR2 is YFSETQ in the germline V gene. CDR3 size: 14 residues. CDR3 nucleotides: TGCGCCAGCAGCTTGGACGGTAGCTCCTACGAGCAGTACTTC. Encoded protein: CASSLDGSSYEQYF.

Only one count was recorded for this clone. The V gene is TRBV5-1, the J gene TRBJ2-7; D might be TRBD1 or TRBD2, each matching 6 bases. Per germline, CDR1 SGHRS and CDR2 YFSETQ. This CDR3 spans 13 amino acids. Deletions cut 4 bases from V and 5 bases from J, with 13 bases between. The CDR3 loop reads CASSRDGGNEQYF. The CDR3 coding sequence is TGCGCCAGCAGCCGTGACGGGGGCAACGAGCAGTACTTC.

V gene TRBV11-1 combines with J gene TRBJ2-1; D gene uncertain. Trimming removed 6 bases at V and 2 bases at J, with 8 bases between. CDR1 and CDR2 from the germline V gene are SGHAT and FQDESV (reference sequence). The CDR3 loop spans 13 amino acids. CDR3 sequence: CASSFGAYNEQFF. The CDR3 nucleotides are TGTGCCAGCAGTTTCGGAGCCTACAATGAGCAGTTCTTC.

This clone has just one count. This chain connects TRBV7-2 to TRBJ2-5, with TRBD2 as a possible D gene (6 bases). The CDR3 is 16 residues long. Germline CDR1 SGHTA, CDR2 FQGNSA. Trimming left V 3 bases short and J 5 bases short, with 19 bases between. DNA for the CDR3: TGTGCCAGCAGCTTCGGAGCGTTCGGGAGCGGGGAGACCCAGTACTTC. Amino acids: CASSFGAFGSGETQYF.

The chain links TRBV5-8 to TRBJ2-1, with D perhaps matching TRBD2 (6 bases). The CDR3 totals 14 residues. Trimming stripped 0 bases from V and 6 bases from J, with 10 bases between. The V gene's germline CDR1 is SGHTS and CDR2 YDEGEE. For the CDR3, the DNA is TGTGCCAGCAGCTTGGGGGGCGGGACCAATGAGCAGTTCTTC. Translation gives CASSLGGGTNEQFF. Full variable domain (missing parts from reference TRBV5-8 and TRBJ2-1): EAGVTQSPTHLIKTRGQQATLRCSPISGHTSVYWYQQALGLGLQFLLWYDEGEERNRGNFPPRFSGRQFPNYSSELNVNALELEDSALYLCASSLGGGTNEQFFGPGTRLTVL.

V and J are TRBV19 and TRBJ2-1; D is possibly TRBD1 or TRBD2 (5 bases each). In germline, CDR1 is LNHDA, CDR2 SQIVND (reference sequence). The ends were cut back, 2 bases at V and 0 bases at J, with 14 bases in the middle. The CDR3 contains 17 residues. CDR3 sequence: CASSIKGPMSSYNEQFF. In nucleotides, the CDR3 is TGTGCCAGTAGTATAAAGGGACCGATGTCCTCCTACAATGAGCAGTTCTTC.

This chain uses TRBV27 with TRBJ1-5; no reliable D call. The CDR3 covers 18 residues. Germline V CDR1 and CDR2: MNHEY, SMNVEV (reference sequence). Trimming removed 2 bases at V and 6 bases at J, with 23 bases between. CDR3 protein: CASSLGSVGPQPGQPQHF. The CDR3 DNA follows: TGTGCCAGCAGTTTAGGGTCCGTCGGCCCTCAGCCAGGTCAGCCCCAGCATTTT.

The CDR3 DNA reads as TGCGCCAGCAGCTTCTCGGGACAGACTTCCTACGAGCAGTACTTC. It translates to CASSFSGQTSYEQYF. The V gene is TRBV5-1, the J gene TRBJ2-7, with 7 bases lining up with TRBD1. The CDR3 has 15 amino acids. The V and J ends lost 2 bases and 1 base, in that order; junction bases with no gene match: 6. Germline loops: CDR1 SGHRS, CDR2 YFSETQ.

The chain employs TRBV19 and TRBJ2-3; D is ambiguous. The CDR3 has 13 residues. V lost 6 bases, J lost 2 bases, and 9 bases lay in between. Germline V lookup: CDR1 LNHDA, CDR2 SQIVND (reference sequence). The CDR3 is CASSIIATDTQYF. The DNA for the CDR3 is TGTGCCAGTAGCATAATAGCCACAGATACGCAGTATTTT.

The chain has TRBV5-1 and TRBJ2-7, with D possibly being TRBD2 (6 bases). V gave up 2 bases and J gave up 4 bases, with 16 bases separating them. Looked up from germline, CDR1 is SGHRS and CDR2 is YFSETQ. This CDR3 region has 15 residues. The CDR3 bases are TGCGCCAGCAGCTTTGAGGCGGGATTCGGGTACGAGCAGTACTTC. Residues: CASSFEAGFGYEQYF.

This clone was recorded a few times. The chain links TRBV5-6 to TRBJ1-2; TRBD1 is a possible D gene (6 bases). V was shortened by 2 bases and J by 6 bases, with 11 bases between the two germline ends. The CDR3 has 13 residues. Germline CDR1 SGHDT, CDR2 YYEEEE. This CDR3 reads CASSLQGSDGYTF. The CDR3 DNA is TGTGCCAGCAGCTTACAGGGATCGGATGGCTACACCTTC.

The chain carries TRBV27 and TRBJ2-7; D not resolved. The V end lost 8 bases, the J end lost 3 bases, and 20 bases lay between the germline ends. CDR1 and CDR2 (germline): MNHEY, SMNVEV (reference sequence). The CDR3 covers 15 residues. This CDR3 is CASSVKGFPRYEQYF. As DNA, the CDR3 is TGTGCCAGCTCGGTTAAGGGATTCCCTCGCTACGAGCAGTACTTC.

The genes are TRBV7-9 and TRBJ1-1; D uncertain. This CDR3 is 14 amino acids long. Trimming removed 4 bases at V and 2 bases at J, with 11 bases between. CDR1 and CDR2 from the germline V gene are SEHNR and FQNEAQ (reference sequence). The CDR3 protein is CASSSGGGNTEAFF. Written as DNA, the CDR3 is TGTGCCAGCAGCTCGGGTGGTGGAAACACTGAAGCTTTCTTT.

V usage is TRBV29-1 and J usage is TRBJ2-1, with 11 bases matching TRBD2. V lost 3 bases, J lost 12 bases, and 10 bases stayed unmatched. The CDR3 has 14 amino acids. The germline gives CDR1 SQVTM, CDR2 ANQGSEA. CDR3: CSVDELAGDGRQFF. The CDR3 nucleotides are TGCAGCGTTGATGAACTAGCGGGAGACGGGAGGCAGTTCTTC.

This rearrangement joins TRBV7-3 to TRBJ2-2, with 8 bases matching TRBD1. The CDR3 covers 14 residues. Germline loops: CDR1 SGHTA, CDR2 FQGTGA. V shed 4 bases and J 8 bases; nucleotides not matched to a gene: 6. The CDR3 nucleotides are TGTGCCAGCAGCTACCGACAGGGGTCAGGGGAGCTGTTTTTT. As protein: CASSYRQGSGELFF.

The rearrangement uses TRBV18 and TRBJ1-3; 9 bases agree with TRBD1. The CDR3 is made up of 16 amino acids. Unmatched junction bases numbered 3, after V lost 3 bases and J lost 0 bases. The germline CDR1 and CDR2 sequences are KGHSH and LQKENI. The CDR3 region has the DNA TGTGCCAGCTCACCCGGGACAGGGCGCTCTGGAAACACCATATATTTT. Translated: CASSPGTGRSGNTIYF.

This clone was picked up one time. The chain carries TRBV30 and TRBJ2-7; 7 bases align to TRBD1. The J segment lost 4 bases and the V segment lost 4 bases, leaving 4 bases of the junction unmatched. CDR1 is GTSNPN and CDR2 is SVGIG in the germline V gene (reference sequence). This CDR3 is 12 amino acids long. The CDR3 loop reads CAWTGGGYEQYF. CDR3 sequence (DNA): TGTGCCTGGACAGGGGGTGGTTACGAGCAGTACTTC. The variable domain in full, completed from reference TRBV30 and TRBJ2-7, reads SQTIHQWPATLVQPVGSPLSLECTVEGTSNPNLYWYRQAAGRGLQLLFYSVGIGQISSEVPQNLSASRPQDRQFILSSKKLLLSDSGFYLCAWTGGGYEQYFGPGTRLTVT.

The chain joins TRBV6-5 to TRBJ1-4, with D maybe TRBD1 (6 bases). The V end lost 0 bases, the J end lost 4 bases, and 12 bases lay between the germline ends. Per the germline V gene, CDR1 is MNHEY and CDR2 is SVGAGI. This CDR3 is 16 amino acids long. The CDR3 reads CASSYSKGGFNEKLFF. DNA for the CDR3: TGTGCCAGCAGTTACTCGAAAGGGGGATTTAATGAAAAACTGTTTTTT.